This TCR beta chain was sequenced in a study of T cells in Graves' hyperthyroidism and ophthalmopathy. The study's findings and limits: Most thyroid clonotypes that were expanded above 0.001 also turned up in blood.

Amplified TCR beta CDR3 regions came from RNA transcripts. During a first-round RT-PCR of the TCR CDR3, the HTBI primer set was used. TCRdb used MiXCR to reprocess the multiplex PCR reads, holding one entry per CDR3 protein. The sample shows about 480,000 distinct CDR3 sequences, approximately 15% of them seen only once. Any patient presenting with uncontrolled infection, other autoimmune disease, pregnancy or lactation was left out. Diagnosing involved the use of clinical symptoms, serum thyroxine and TRAb, thyroid ultrasound and orbital computed tomography. Fresh peripheral blood, roughly 9.8 ml of it, supplied the PBMCs. A remark on this clonotype: The antigen remains undetermined.

Sequencing was done on a sample of blood. The receptor was isolated from a woman between 18 and 29 years old with Graves' hyperthyroidism.

CDR3 loop: CASSLAGYRGYTF. The CDR3 bases are TGTGCCAGCAGTTTGGCAGGGTATAGGGGCTACACCTTC. V gene TRBV28 combines with J gene TRBJ1-2; tentative D call: TRBD1 (5 bases). Germline values: CDR1 MDHEN, CDR2 SYDVKM. There are 13 residues in the CDR3. The V gene lost 3 bases and the J gene lost 8 bases, with 13 bases spanning the gap.